A selection of T cell receptor beta chains follows, all from one sample in a study of radiation and T cells in renal cell carcinoma. Profiling relied on immunoSEQ multiplex PCR, and the TCRdb table lists in-frame clones only, not all of them. This table holds around 130,000 clones, 75% to 85% found once. The material was blood, obtained from a patient whose treatment included radiotherapy and nephrectomy. The receptors originated from a woman in her sixties or seventies with renal cell carcinoma. The CDR3 runs from the conserved cysteine through the conserved F or W. The order of the fields is D gene, V gene, clone size, J gene, CDR3 protein, CDR3 DNA. The D gene is left open where the match is weak. A clone size is listed for some rows: how often the clone was seen (once, few, many), or a class if it is expanded.

TRBD1	TRBV7-9	-	TRBJ1-4	CAISSAGQAMEKLFF	TGTGCCATCTCGTCAGCGGGACAGGCTATGGAAAAACTGTTTTTT
-	TRBV6-8	-	TRBJ2-7	CASSYPDVPSSYEQYF	TGTGCCAGCAGTTACCCCGATGTCCCGAGCTCCTACGAGCAGTACTTC
TRBD1	TRBV4-1	-	TRBJ2-5	CASSPLQTGGRETQYF	TGCGCCAGCAGCCCCCTCCAGACAGGGGGTCGAGAGACCCAGTACTTC
-	TRBV7-2	-	TRBJ1-6	CASSLAPDGATPLHF	TGTGCCAGCAGCTTAGCCCCCGACGGGGCGACACCCCTCCACTTT
-	TRBV4-3	-	TRBJ1-1	CASSLHYNTEAFF	TGCGCCAGCAGCCTACATTACAACACTGAAGCTTTCTTT
-	TRBV15	-	TRBJ2-7	CATSRGELHANEQYF	TGTGCCACCAGCAGAGGGGAACTCCACGCGAACGAGCAGTACTTC
-	TRBV9	-	TRBJ1-3	CASRGGSPLSGNTIYF	TGTGCCAGCAGGGGGGGGAGTCCTCTCTCTGGAAACACCATATATTTT
TRBD1	TRBV30	few	TRBJ1-2	CAWSVQGWGYTF	TGTGCCTGGAGTGTACAGGGGTGGGGCTACACCTTC
TRBD2	TRBV27	-	TRBJ2-7	CASSLFRGAGVGYEQYF	TGTGCCAGCAGTTTATTTCGTGGGGCGGGAGTAGGATACGAGCAGTACTTC
TRBD2	TRBV2	-	TRBJ2-1	CASSELRAAGGLHRNEQFF	TGTGCCAGCAGTGAACTGCGGGCGGCGGGAGGGCTCCATCGGAATGAGCAGTTCTTC
-	TRBV6-5	-	TRBJ1-4	CASSSYGPQDEKLFF	TGTGCCAGCAGCTCCTACGGGCCTCAGGATGAAAAACTGTTTTTT
-	TRBV29-1	-	TRBJ2-7	CSVTFNSAYEQYF	TGCAGCGTGACCTTTAACTCGGCTTACGAGCAGTACTTC
-	TRBV29-1	-	TRBJ1-5	CSVQGSNQPQHF	TGCAGCGTTCAGGGTAGCAATCAGCCCCAGCATTTT
-	TRBV4-1	-	TRBJ2-6	CASSQEGGGSGANVLTF	TGCGCCAGCAGCCAAGAAGGAGGTGGGTCTGGGGCCAACGTCCTGACTTTC
-	TRBV5-4	once	TRBJ2-7	CASSADTGREQYF	TGTGCCAGCAGCGCCGACACAGGGAGGGAGCAGTACTTC
-	TRBV6-6	few	TRBJ1-5	CASSYGPNQPQHF	TGTGCCAGCAGTTACGGACCCAATCAGCCCCAGCATTTT
-	TRBV19	-	TRBJ1-5	CASREKRSDNQPQHF	TGTGCCAGTAGAGAAAAGCGGTCCGACAATCAGCCCCAGCATTTT